This T cell receptor beta chain was documented in a study of OX40 agonist ivuxolimab in advanced cancers. Germline-derived CDR1 and CDR2 are SEHNR and FQNEAQ (reference sequence). This CDR3 is 14 amino acids long. V lost 4 bases and J lost 6; bases outside the gene matches: 8. Profiled with immunoSEQ multiplex PCR; TCRdb holds only in-frame clones, not every one. The sample holds tens of thousands of clones, 83% seen once. Study-wide findings and caveats: At doses 0.1 to 3.0 mg/kg, CD4+ and CD8+ clones expanded.

This clone was recorded only once. Its target is not known. This sample comprised CD4+ or CD8+ T cells sorted from blood, obtained in a trial of the OX40 agonist ivuxolimab. The chain combines TRBV7-9 with TRBJ2-7; 8 bases are a match to TRBD1. The clonotype was recovered from an adult with an advanced solid tumor such as melanoma, head and neck, liver or kidney cancer. The CDR3 here is CASSYGQGPSEQYF. The CDR3 nucleotides are TGTGCCAGCAGCTACGGACAGGGCCCCAGCGAGCAGTACTTC.